This T cell receptor (beta chain) was identified during a study of CD8 T cells in ankylosing spondylitis. Worth noting for this clonotype: Its antigen is not known.

Study-wide results and limits: Past studies reported some motif variants in reactive arthritis synovial fluid and blood. Clones linked to the disease showed a CD8+ phenotype. They occurred at relatively low frequencies in peripheral blood. Blood from ankylosing spondylitis patients appeared to carry a characteristic roughly 8-variant TCR beta motif. The clones that were linked to disease were reported to be significantly enriched in matched synovial fluid samples from ankylosing spondylitis patients.

A quantitative 5'-RACE method, one with molecular barcodes, was used to make TCR beta libraries. TCRdb reanalysed the 5' RACE reads using MiXCR and keeps one entry per CDR3 protein. The table lists about 330,000 distinct CDR3 sequences, approximately 8.2% of them singletons. Germline values: CDR1 SNHLY, CDR2 FYNNEI. The CDR3 covers 12 residues. With 8 bases clipped from V and 11 bases from J, the junction kept 8 bases outside the gene matches. This sequence was found in a male donor with ankylosing spondylitis. Input material: blood, either unsorted or a sorted T cell fraction (not recorded which). This chain links TRBV2 with TRBJ1-4, with TRBD1 matching 7 bases. CDR3 amino acids: CASVPGQPKLFF. The CDR3 DNA reads TGTGCCAGCGTTCCGGGACAGCCGAAACTGTTTTTT. The variable domain in full, completed from reference TRBV2 and TRBJ1-4, reads EPEVTQTPSHQVTQMGQEVILRCVPISNHLYFYWYRQILGQKVEFLVSFYNNEISEKSEIFDDQFSVERPDGSNFTLKIRSTKLEDSAMYFCASVPGQPKLFFGSGTQLSVL.